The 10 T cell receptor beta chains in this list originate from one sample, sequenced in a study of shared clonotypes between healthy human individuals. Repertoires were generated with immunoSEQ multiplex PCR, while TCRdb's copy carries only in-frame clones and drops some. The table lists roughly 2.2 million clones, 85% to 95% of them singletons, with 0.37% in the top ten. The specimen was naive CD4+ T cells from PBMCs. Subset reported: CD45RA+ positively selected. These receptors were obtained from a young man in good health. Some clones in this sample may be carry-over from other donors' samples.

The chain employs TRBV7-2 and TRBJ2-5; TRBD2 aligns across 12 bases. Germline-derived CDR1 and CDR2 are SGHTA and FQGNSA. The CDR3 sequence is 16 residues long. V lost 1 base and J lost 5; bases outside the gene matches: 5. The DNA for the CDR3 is TGTGCCAGCAGCTTAGGACTAGCGGGAGAGGCGGAGACCCAGTACTTC. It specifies CASSLGLAGEAETQYF. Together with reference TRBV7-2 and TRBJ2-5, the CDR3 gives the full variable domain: GAGVSQSPSNKVTEKGKDVELRCDPISGHTALYWYRQSLGQGLEFLIYFQGNSAPDKSGLPSDRFSAERTGGSVSTLTIQRTQQEDSAVYLCASSLGLAGEAETQYFGPGTRLLVL.

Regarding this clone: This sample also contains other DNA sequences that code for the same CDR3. This CDR3 reads CASSIRDRGLMNTEAFF. The CDR3 region has the DNA TGTGCCAGTAGTATCCGGGACAGGGGGCTCATGAACACTGAAGCTTTCTTT. V gene TRBV19 combines with J gene TRBJ1-1, with 12 nucleotides matching TRBD1. Germline-derived CDR1 and CDR2 are LNHDA and SQIVND (reference sequence). This CDR3 has 17 amino acids. Germline trimming cut 3 bases from V and 0 bases from J; bases unmatched to any gene: 5.

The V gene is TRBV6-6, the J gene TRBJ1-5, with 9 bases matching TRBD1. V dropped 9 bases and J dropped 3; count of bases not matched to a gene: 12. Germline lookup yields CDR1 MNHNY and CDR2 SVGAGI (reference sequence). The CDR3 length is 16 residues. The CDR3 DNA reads TGTGCCAGTAAACCGGGACAGGGCCGATTCAATCAGCCCCAGCATTTT. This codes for CASKPGQGRFNQPQHF.

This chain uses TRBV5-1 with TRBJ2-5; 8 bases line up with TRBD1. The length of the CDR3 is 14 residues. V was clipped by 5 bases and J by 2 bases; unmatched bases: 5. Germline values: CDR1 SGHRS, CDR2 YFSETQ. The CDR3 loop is CASRPQGAQETQYF. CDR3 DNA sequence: TGCGCCAGCAGACCTCAGGGGGCACAAGAGACCCAGTACTTC.

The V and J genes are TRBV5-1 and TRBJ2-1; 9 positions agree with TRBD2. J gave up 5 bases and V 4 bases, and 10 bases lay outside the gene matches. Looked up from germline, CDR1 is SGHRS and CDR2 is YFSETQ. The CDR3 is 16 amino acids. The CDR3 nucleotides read TGCGCCAGCAGCGTGACTAGCGGAAAAGCCAACAATGAGCAGTTCTTC. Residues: CASSVTSGKANNEQFF.

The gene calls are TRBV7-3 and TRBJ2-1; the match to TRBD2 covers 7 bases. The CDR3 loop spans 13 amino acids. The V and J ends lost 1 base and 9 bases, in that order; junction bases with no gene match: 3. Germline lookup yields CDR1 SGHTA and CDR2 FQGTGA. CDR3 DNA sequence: TGTGCCAGCAGCTTAAGAAGGGAGGGTGAGCAGTTCTTC. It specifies CASSLRREGEQFF.

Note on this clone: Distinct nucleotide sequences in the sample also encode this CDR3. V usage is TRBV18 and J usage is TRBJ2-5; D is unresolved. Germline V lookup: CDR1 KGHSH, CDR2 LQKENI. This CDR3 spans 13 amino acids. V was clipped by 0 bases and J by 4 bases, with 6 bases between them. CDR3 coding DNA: TGTGCCAGCTCACCACCGTCCGGAGAGACCCAGTACTTC. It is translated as CASSPPSGETQYF.

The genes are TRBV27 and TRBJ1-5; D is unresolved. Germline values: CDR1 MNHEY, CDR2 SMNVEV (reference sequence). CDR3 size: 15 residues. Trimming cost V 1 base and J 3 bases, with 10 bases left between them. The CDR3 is CASSLFFSYNQPQHF. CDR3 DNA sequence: TGTGCCAGCAGTTTATTTTTCAGTTACAATCAGCCCCAGCATTTT.

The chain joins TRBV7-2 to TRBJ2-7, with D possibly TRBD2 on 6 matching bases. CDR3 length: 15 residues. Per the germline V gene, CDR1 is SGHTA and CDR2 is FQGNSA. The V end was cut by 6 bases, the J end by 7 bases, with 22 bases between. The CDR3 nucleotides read TGTGCCAGCAGTCTTATAGCGGTATCCTCGGGGGAGCAGTACTTC. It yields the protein CASSLIAVSSGEQYF.

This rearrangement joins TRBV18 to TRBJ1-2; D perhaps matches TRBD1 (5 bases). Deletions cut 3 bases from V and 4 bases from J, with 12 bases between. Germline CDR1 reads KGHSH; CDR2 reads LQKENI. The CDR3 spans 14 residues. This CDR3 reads CASSPAGLGYGYTF. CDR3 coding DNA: TGTGCCAGCTCACCGGCGGGACTCGGCTATGGCTACACCTTC.